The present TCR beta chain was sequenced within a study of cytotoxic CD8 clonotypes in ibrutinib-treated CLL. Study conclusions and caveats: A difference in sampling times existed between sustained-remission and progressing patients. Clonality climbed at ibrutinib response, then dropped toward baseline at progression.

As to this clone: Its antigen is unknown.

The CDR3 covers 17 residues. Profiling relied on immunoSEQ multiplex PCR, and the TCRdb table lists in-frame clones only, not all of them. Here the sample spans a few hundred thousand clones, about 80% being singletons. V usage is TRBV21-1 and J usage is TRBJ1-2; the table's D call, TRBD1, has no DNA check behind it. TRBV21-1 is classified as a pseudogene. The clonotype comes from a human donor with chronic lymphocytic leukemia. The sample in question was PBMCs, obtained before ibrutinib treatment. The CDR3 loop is CASSKGEAGGWNYGYTF. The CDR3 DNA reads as TGTGCCAGCAGCAAAGGCGAGGCAGGGGGCTGGAACTATGGCTACACCTTC.